This is a list of T cell receptor beta chains from one sample in a study of blood T cell repertoires in COVID-19. Sequenced by immunoSEQ multiplex PCR; TCRdb stores in-frame clones only, minus some. This sample has around 450,000 clones, with 87% found just once. Sequences were obtained from PBMCs or T cells enriched from blood (not recorded which). All receptors come from a woman aged 18 to 35 with acute COVID-19. Both conserved end residues are part of each CDR3. D genes are given only for firm matches. Not all rows give a size; the values are once, few, many and, for expanded clones, a class.

once | . | TRBJ1-1 | TRBV2 | TGTGCCAGCAGTGGAGACGGGATGAACACTGAAGCTTTCTTT | CASSGDGMNTEAFF
. | TRBD1 | TRBJ1-1 | TRBV11-3 | TGTGCCAGCAGCACTTATAATACGGGACAGGGCCTATTT | CASSTYNTGQGLF
. | TRBD1 | TRBJ1-5 | TRBV14 | TGTGCCAGCAGCCGAGGGACAGGGAGAAATCAGCCCCAGCATTTT | CASSRGTGRNQPQHF
. | TRBD2 | TRBJ2-5 | TRBV5-6 | TGTGCCAGCAGCTTCGGGCTAGCGGGGGGACATCACTGGCACTTC | CASSFGLAGGHHWHF
. | TRBD2 | TRBJ2-1 | TRBV4-3 | TGCGCCAGCAGCCGTTCGACTAGCGTCCACAATGAGCAGTTCTTC | CASSRSTSVHNEQFF
. | TRBD1 | TRBJ2-3 | TRBV7-2 | TGTGCCAGCAGCCGTGACAGGGGGGTCACAGATACGCAGTATTTT | CASSRDRGVTDTQYF
. | TRBD1 | TRBJ1-4 | TRBV28 | TGTGCCAGCAGTTTGGAGGGGGCTACTAATGAAAAACTGTTTTTT | CASSLEGATNEKLFF
. | TRBD2 | TRBJ2-2 | TRBV11-2 | TGTGCCAGCAGCTTACTAGCGGGAGTAGGTAGTACCGGGGAGCTGTTTTTT | CASSLLAGVGSTGELFF
. | . | TRBJ2-2 | TRBV7-3 | TGTGCCAGCAGCCTCAGGACAGCAAACACCGGGGAGCTGTTTTTT | CASSLRTANTGELFF
. | . | TRBJ2-6 | TRBV7-9 | TGTGCCAGCAGCCAGGACATACAGAAACGTTCTGGGGCCAACGTCCTGACTTTC | CASSQDIQKRSGANVLTF
. | . | TRBJ2-6 | TRBV5-4 | TGTGCCAGCAGCGTACCCGGTTCTGGGGCCAACGTCCTGACTTTC | CASSVPGSGANVLTF
few | . | TRBJ1-1 | TRBV2 | TGTGCCAGCAGTGTTGAGGGGGCTGAAGCTTTCTTT | CASSVEGAEAFF
. | TRBD1 | TRBJ1-3 | TRBV7-2 | TGTGCCAGCAGCTTAAGTGACAGGGTTGGAAACACCATATATTTT | CASSLSDRVGNTIYF
. | TRBD1 | TRBJ2-7 | TRBV29-1 | TGCAGCGCCCGGACAGGTCCCTACGAGCAGTACTTC | CSARTGPYEQYF
. | TRBD1 | TRBJ2-7 | TRBV5-6 | TGTGCCAGCAGCCCGGGACAGGGGACTAACGAGCAGTACTTC | CASSPGQGTNEQYF
. | TRBD1 | TRBJ1-5 | TRBV19 | TGTGCCAGTCACAGGGGGTTTAATCCAGATCAGCCCCAGCATTTT | CASHRGFNPDQPQHF
. | TRBD1 | TRBJ2-7 | TRBV5-4 | TGTGCCAGCAGCCCGAGACAGGGGGCACAGATACCGCCTGACTACGAGCAGTACTTC | CASSPRQGAQIPPDYEQYF
once | . | TRBJ1-2 | TRBV28 | TGTGCCAGCAGTCATTCCAGCTATGGCTACACCTTC | CASSHSSYGYTF
. | TRBD2 | TRBJ2-7 | TRBV19 | TGTGCCAGTAGTATTTTTAGAGCGGGAGATTCCTACGAGCAGTACTTC | CASSIFRAGDSYEQYF
. | . | TRBJ2-3 | TRBV30 | TGTGCCTGGAAACTAGGGAGTAGCGTAAGCACAGATACGCAGTATTTT | CAWKLGSSVSTDTQYF
. | . | TRBJ1-5 | TRBV2 | TGTGCCAGCGGAGGGAAGGGAAATCAGCCCCAGCATTTT | CASGGKGNQPQHF
. | TRBD1 | TRBJ2-5 | TRBV10-3 | TGTGCCTCAGGACAGGCGGCGTCGGAGACCCAGTACTTC | CASGQAASETQYF
once | . | TRBJ1-2 | TRBV7-4 | TGTGCCAGCAGCTACCCGACAGGCTACACCTTC | CASSYPTGYTF
few | . | TRBJ1-4 | TRBV28 | TGTGCCAGCAGTTTAGGGGGGACGGTTAATGAAAAACTGTTTTTT | CASSLGGTVNEKLFF
. | TRBD2 | TRBJ2-1 | TRBV30 | TGTGCCTGGAGTGTAGGTAGCGGGAGTTGGTATGAGCAGTTCTTC | CAWSVGSGSWYEQFF
. | . | TRBJ1-6 | TRBV25-1 | TGTGCCAGCAGTGAATGGTTAGGGGTTGAAAGTTCACCCCTCCACTTT | CASSEWLGVESSPLHF
. | TRBD1 | TRBJ2-5 | TRBV11-2 | TGTGCCAGCAGCCCAAGGACAGGGCGTCCCCCGGGGGAGACCCAGTACTTC | CASSPRTGRPPGETQYF
. | . | TRBJ2-3 | TRBV4-1 | TGCGCCAGCAGCCAAGAAGAGTGGCGGGACTCAGATACGCAGTATTTT | CASSQEEWRDSDTQYF
once | TRBD1 | TRBJ2-7 | TRBV19 | TGTGCCAGTAGTACTGGACAGGGGGATTTCGAGCAGTACTTC | CASSTGQGDFEQYF
. | TRBD1 | TRBJ1-6 | TRBV27 | TGTGCCACCCCAAGTCGACAGGGCCCTGACGAGCCCCTCCACTTT | CATPSRQGPDEPLHF
. | . | TRBJ2-3 | TRBV19 | TGTGCCAGTAGAGATAGGGGCGGCGGCACAGATACGCAGTATTTT | CASRDRGGGTDTQYF
. | TRBD2 | TRBJ2-7 | TRBV5-4 | TGTGCCAGCAGGTCTGTTAGCGGGGGTGAGCAGTACTTC | CASRSVSGGEQYF
. | TRBD1 | TRBJ1-2 | TRBV10-3 | TGTGCCATCTGGGGACAGGGGGCTTTTCATGGCTACACCTTC | CAIWGQGAFHGYTF
few | . | TRBJ1-1 | TRBV25-1 | TGTGCCAGCAGTCAGGGATATCAGAACACTGAAGCTTTCTTT | CASSQGYQNTEAFF
once | . | TRBJ2-7 | TRBV9 | TGTGCCAGCAGCGTGAACAGCCTTCGCTCCTACGAGCAGTACTTC | CASSVNSLRSYEQYF
. | . | TRBJ1-1 | TRBV3-1/TRBV3-2 | TGTGCCAGCAGCCAAGACTTGAACACTGAAGCTTTCTTT | CASSQDLNTEAFF
. | TRBD2 | TRBJ2-1 | TRBV6-1 | TGTGCCAGCAGTGATGCGGGGGTTATCTACAATGAGCAGTTCTTC | CASSDAGVIYNEQFF
. | TRBD1 | TRBJ2-1 | TRBV28 | TGTGCCAGCAGAGGACAGGGGGCGAACTACAATGAGCAGTTCTTC | CASRGQGANYNEQFF
. | TRBD2 | TRBJ2-1 | TRBV3-1/TRBV3-2 | TGTGCCAGCAGCCAAGGGCCGGGACTAGCGGGTAGGCTCAGCTCCTACAATGAGCAGTTCTTC | CASSQGPGLAGRLSSYNEQFF
. | TRBD2 | TRBJ2-1 | TRBV6-4 | TGTGCCAGCAGTGCTAGCGGGGGGGCGGCAGTTGAGTTCTTC | CASSASGGAAVEFF
. | . | TRBJ1-4 | TRBV19 | TGTGCCAGTACCCCGGGGAGCTGGACTGAAAAACTGTTTTTT | CASTPGSWTEKLFF
. | TRBD1 | TRBJ1-6 | TRBV25-1 | TGTGCCAGCAGTGATCATCCGGGACAGGCGACGGGTTCACCCCTCCACTTT | CASSDHPGQATGSPLHF
. | . | TRBJ1-2 | TRBV3-1/TRBV3-2 | TGTGCCAGCAGCCAGGCATCGGGGGGCTACACCTTC | CASSQASGGYTF
. | TRBD2 | TRBJ2-3 | TRBV6-5 | TGTGCCAGCAGTTACCCGGCGGGGGGGGGCACAGATACGCAGTATTTT | CASSYPAGGGTDTQYF
. | . | TRBJ2-2 | TRBV7-8 | TGTGCCAGCGGCCCCCGAGGTGGCGGCCAAAAGACCGGGGAGCTGTTTTTT | CASGPRGGGQKTGELFF
. | . | TRBJ1-1 | TRBV15 | TGTGCCACCAGCAGAGTCGGGGGAGTGAACACTGAAGCTTTCTTT | CATSRVGGVNTEAFF
. | . | TRBJ2-3 | TRBV7-9 | TGTGCCAGCAGCTTGGGGGGAGCGGATACGCAGTATTTT | CASSLGGADTQYF
. | TRBD2 | TRBJ2-1 | TRBV6-5 | TGTGCCAGCAGTTACCGCGGGGGGTATGATGAGCAGTTCTTC | CASSYRGGYDEQFF
. | . | TRBJ1-5 | TRBV28 | TGTGCCAGCAACCGACGGGTCATGCAGAGCAATCAGCCCCAGCATTTT | CASNRRVMQSNQPQHF
few | . | TRBJ1-1 | TRBV7-3 | TGTGCCAGCAGCGCGGACAGCTTGAACACTGAAGCTTTCTTT | CASSADSLNTEAFF
. | TRBD1 | TRBJ1-5 | TRBV5-8 | TGTGCCAGCAGCTTAACCGGGACAGGAAGCAATCAGCCCCAGCATTTT | CASSLTGTGSNQPQHF
few | . | TRBJ2-1 | TRBV7-8 | TGTGCCAGCAGCTTATCCGGGACTTCTTTTTACAATGAGCAGTTCTTC | CASSLSGTSFYNEQFF
. | . | TRBJ2-5 | TRBV9 | TGTGCCAGCAGCGCCCGACTAGTTCCGGAGACCCAGTACTTC | CASSARLVPETQYF
. | . | TRBJ1-1 | TRBV5-6 | TGTGCCAGCAGCTTGGTCCCGAGAAAGATGAACACTGAAGCTTTCTTT | CASSLVPRKMNTEAFF
. | TRBD2 | TRBJ2-3 | TRBV4-2 | TGTGCCAGCAGCCCCTTGGCGGGGGTCACAGATACGCAGTATTTT | CASSPLAGVTDTQYF
. | TRBD1 | TRBJ1-5 | TRBV3-1/TRBV3-2 | TGTGCCAGCAACCCTGGACAGGGAAATCAGCCCCAGCATTTT | CASNPGQGNQPQHF
few | TRBD2 | TRBJ2-2 | TRBV18 | TGTGCCAGCTCGTGGACTAGCGGGAGTCCAAAGGTCGGGGAGCTGTTTTTT | CASSWTSGSPKVGELFF
. | . | TRBJ1-1 | TRBV5-4 | TGTGCCAGCAGCTTGGATGCCAGGGTCATGAACACTGAAGCTTTCTTT | CASSLDARVMNTEAFF
few | TRBD1 | TRBJ2-2 | TRBV7-9 | TGTGCCAGCAGCTACAGGGGCGGGGAGCTGTTTTTT | CASSYRGGELFF
. | TRBD1 | TRBJ1-1 | TRBV9 | TGTGCCAGCAGCCCGCACAGGGGGAACACTGAAGCTTTCTTT | CASSPHRGNTEAFF